Each of the 12 T cell receptor beta chains below was sequenced from the same sample in a study of patients and donors after allogeneic stem cell transplantation. Via MiXCR, TCRdb re-called the RT-PCR reads, giving one row per CDR3 protein. This repertoire shows about 200,000 distinct CDR3 sequences, 41% found once; its top ten account for 33%. The sequenced material came from blood, either unsorted or a sorted T cell fraction (not recorded which). All receptors come from a human donor who was either an allogeneic HSCT recipient or a stem cell or donor lymphocyte infusion donor (not recorded which). It is not recorded whose cells these are; they may come from a transplant donor.

V is TRBV27 and J is TRBJ1-2, with D perhaps matching TRBD1 (5 bases). Germline V gene sequence: CDR1 MNHEY, CDR2 SMNVEV (reference sequence). Trimming stripped 4 bases from V and 6 bases from J, with 12 bases between. CDR3 size: 13 residues. CDR3 sequence (DNA): TGTGCCAGCAGTTCAAACACAGGAGATGGCTACACCTTC. Translated, it gives CASSSNTGDGYTF.

The table lists this clonotype with a few counts. This chain connects TRBV12-3 or TRBV12-4 to TRBJ1-2, with D unclear. V was clipped by 1 base and J by 6 bases, with 12 bases between them. The CDR3 has 14 amino acids. In DNA form, the CDR3 reads TGTGCCAGCAGTTTAGATGGGCAGCGTCATGGCTACACCTTC. This sequence encodes CASSLDGQRHGYTF.

The chain recombines TRBV6-5 with TRBJ2-1; possibly TRBD2 for D (6 bases). The germline V gene encodes CDR1 MNHEY and CDR2 SVGAGI. Trimming left V 6 bases short and J 0 bases short, with 12 bases between. This CDR3 contains 15 residues. The CDR3 sequence: CASRLAELSYNEQFF. In DNA, the CDR3 is TGTGCCAGCAGATTAGCGGAACTCTCCTACAATGAGCAGTTCTTC.

This clonotype was seen more than once but under ten times. V usage is TRBV12-3 or TRBV12-4 and J usage is TRBJ1-1; 8 bases agree with TRBD1. J was trimmed by 11 bases and V by 8 bases; bases with no gene match: 4. There are 10 residues in the CDR3. The chain's CDR3 is CASGQGAAFF. CDR3 bases: TGTGCCAGCGGGCAGGGGGCGGCTTTCTTT.

This clonotype was picked up a small number of times. V usage is TRBV7-2 and J usage is TRBJ1-4; no definite D call. Trimming pared 6 bases from V and 7 bases from J, leaving 9 bases between. Germline assignment: CDR1 SGHTA and CDR2 FQGNSA. The CDR3 covers 12 residues. The CDR3 bases are TGTGCCAGCAGTCTACCGCCTGAAAAACTGTTTTTT. Amino acids: CASSLPPEKLFF.

This clonotype has just a few counts. The chain links TRBV28 to TRBJ1-4; 8 bases are a match to TRBD1. Germline V gene sequence: CDR1 MDHEN, CDR2 SYDVKM. Germline trimming cut 3 bases from V and 7 bases from J; bases unmatched to any gene: 16. This CDR3 is built from 18 residues. CDR3 sequence reads: CASSFPTTLTGAGEKLFF. In nucleotides, the CDR3 is TGTGCCAGCAGTTTCCCTACAACCCTGACAGGGGCGGGTGAAAAACTGTTTTTT.

V and J are TRBV11-2 and TRBJ2-5; D remains ambiguous. This CDR3 is 13 amino acids long. Germline lookup yields CDR1 SGHAT and CDR2 FQNNGV. The ends were cut back, 0 bases at V and 1 base at J, with 3 bases in the middle. The CDR3 bases are TGTGCCAGCAGCTTAGAATTCCAAGAGACCCAGTACTTC. It is translated as CASSLEFQETQYF.

The CDR3 sequence is CASSPIAAGTDTQYF. The DNA of the CDR3 is TGTGCCAGCAGCCCAATAGCTGCTGGCACAGATACGCAGTATTTT. The chain joins TRBV28 to TRBJ2-3, with unresolved D. Per germline, CDR1 MDHEN and CDR2 SYDVKM. This CDR3 has 15 amino acids. Trimming left V 6 bases short and J 1 base short, with 14 bases between. The whole variable domain, remainder taken from reference TRBV28 and TRBJ2-3, is DVKVTQSSRYLVKRTGEKVFLECVQDMDHENMFWYRQDPGLGLRLIYFSYDVKMKEKGDIPEGYSVSREKKERFSLILESASTNQTSMYLCASSPIAAGTDTQYFGPGTRLTVL.

Ten or more counts support this clonotype. The chain is built from TRBV4-3 and TRBJ1-1, with 7 bases that match TRBD1. This CDR3 contains 15 residues. J lost 5 bases, V lost 1 base, and 7 bases had no gene match. CDR1 and CDR2 (germline): LGHNA, YSLEER. The DNA of the CDR3 is TGCGCCAGCAGCCAAGTAGCAGGGGGTACGACTGAAGCTTTCTTT. Amino acids: CASSQVAGGTTEAFF.

This clonotype was detected only a few times. J is TRBJ2-3 and V is TRBV15; 9 bases are a match to TRBD1. V trimming: 0 bases; J trimming: 9 bases; junction bases outside the gene matches: 4. The V gene's germline CDR1 is LNHNV and CDR2 YYDKDF (reference sequence). This CDR3 spans 14 amino acids. DNA for the CDR3: TGTGCCACCAGCAGAGATTTGGGGACAGGGACGCAGTATTTT. It encodes CATSRDLGTGTQYF.

The chain recombines TRBV28 with TRBJ2-3; 7 bases match TRBD1. Germline assignment: CDR1 MDHEN and CDR2 SYDVKM. The trim removed 2 bases at V and 4 bases at J, leaving 6 bases unmatched. This CDR3 contains 15 residues. The CDR3 protein is CASSLTAGGSDTQYF. As DNA, the CDR3 is TGTGCCAGCAGTTTAACGGCAGGGGGATCAGATACGCAGTATTTT.

This clonotype was detected a few times. The chain has TRBV29-1 and TRBJ2-5; unclear D gene. V was trimmed by 4 bases and J by 1 base, leaving 7 bases between them. This CDR3 is built from 12 residues. Looked up from germline, CDR1 is SQVTM and CDR2 is ANQGSEA. The CDR3 DNA reads TGCAGCGTTGGGATTAGCCAAGAGACCCAGTACTTC. Translation: CSVGISQETQYF.